Listed below are T cell receptor beta chains from one sample, sequenced in a study of cytomegalovirus exposure and HLA in healthy donors. TCRdb's copy holds only in-frame clones and misses some; the assay was immunoSEQ multiplex PCR. Found here are under 200,000 clones, roughly four fifths of them singletons; the top ten hold approximately 2%. Sequencing used PBMCs. The receptors stem from a woman between 18 and 29 years old in good health and CMV-seronegative. Each CDR3 is given with its conserved first and last residue.

cdr3_aa	v_call
CASSLVIGVTEAFF	TRBV5-1
CASSLDGQGYTEAFF	TRBV5-1
CASSFNGNTEAFF	TRBV5-1
CASSIGVSNQPQHF	TRBV2
CATSRGGGLLITDTQYF	TRBV15
CASSLVVVEGYTF	TRBV7-2
CASSGRGGMNTEAFF	TRBV6-5
CASSLGAQGTEAFF	TRBV28
CASRDTGNYGYTF	TRBV10-2
CASSTWGRYEQYF	TRBV19
CASSSTPQHEVIHGYTF	TRBV7-2
CASSQDLAPMKMSPLHF	TRBV4-1
CASRVDTSYEQYF	TRBV2
CASSFRQVYGYTF	TRBV5-6
CAISETGGNYGYTF	TRBV10-3
CASNRLDTEAFF	TRBV6-5
CASSLGWGVTVDTF	TRBV5-1
CASCRTANTGELFF	TRBV6-5
CASGLVGGAEAFF	TRBV12-5
CASSQDPTGKAHEQYF	TRBV4-1
CASSPTGNYYEQYF	TRBV4-1
CASSPPGSGANVLTF	TRBV5-1
CASSLGAGGNQPQHF	TRBV7-8
CASSPRAGTGGTEAFF	TRBV18
CASSSPGQGNTEAFF	TRBV28
CASSLLQGHQPQHF	TRBV5-8
CASSPTSYEQYF	TRBV5-1
CASSPRLAYNEQFF	TRBV19
CAWSVSLAGSETQYF	TRBV30
CASSQGQGFGEAFF	TRBV13
CASSYYRGYNSPLHF	TRBV11-2
CASSLTGAGAAFF	TRBV28
CASSLGQGYTEAFF	TRBV5-1
CASSLHQGYTF	TRBV28
CASSWLVSYNEQFF	TRBV6-1
CASRARVEQFF	TRBV4-1
CASSPGGANYGYTF	TRBV5-1
CASSLEVTEAFF	TRBV28